A selection of T cell receptor beta chains follows, all from one sample in a study of human T cells and chemical hapten exposure. Each CDR3 protein is one row after TCRdb ran MiXCR on the RACE reads. Counted here are roughly 86,000 distinct CDR3 sequences, about 10% occurring once; the ten biggest clones make up less than 2.5%. The specimen was whole blood, collected in connection with sensitization to the hapten diphenylcyclopropenone (DPC). All receptors derive from a man aged 40-50 years with alopecia areata. Some clones in this sample may be carry-over from other donors' samples. The CDR3 runs from the conserved cysteine through the conserved F or W. The D gene is left open where the match is weak. Rows give clone size only sometimes, using once, few, many, or a class for an expanded clone.

d_call,v_call,clone_size,j_call,cdr3_aa,cdr3_nt
-,TRBV7-2,many,TRBJ2-1,CASSLARGRSSYNEQFF,TGTGCCAGCAGCTTAGCGCGTGGTAGGAGCTCCTACAATGAGCAGTTCTTC
TRBD2,TRBV7-2,many,TRBJ2-1,CASSLGLAGEEQFF,TGTGCCAGCAGCTTGGGGCTAGCGGGAGAGGAGCAGTTCTTC
-,TRBV18,many,TRBJ1-5,CASSPMRDQPQHF,TGTGCCAGCTCACCAATGCGTGATCAGCCCCAGCATTTT
TRBD2,TRBV12-3/TRBV12-4,many,TRBJ2-4,CASSLGLAGAENIQYF,TGTGCCAGCAGTTTAGGGCTAGCGGGGGCAGAAAACATTCAGTACTTC
-,TRBV11-2,-,TRBJ2-1,CASSLGSNEQFF,TGTGCCAGCAGCCTAGGGTCCAATGAGCAGTTCTTC
-,TRBV12-3/TRBV12-4,-,TRBJ1-3,CASTGRAGNTIYF,TGTGCCAGCACGGGGCGCGCTGGAAACACCATATATTTT
TRBD1,TRBV19,few,TRBJ1-5,CASSDREEQPQHF,TGTGCCAGTAGTGACAGGGAAGAGCAGCCCCAGCATTTT
TRBD1,TRBV9,many,TRBJ1-1,CASSLQGRTEAFF,TGTGCCAGCAGCCTACAGGGGCGAACTGAAGCTTTCTTT
-,TRBV7-9,few,TRBJ2-1,CASSHPEGNEQFF,TGTGCCAGCAGCCACCCGGAGGGTAATGAGCAGTTCTTC
-,TRBV27,-,TRBJ1-1,CASRLGDGNTEAFF,TGTGCCAGCCGTTTGGGGGACGGAAACACTGAAGCTTTCTTT
-,TRBV4-1,-,TRBJ2-5,CAGSQEETQYF,TGCGCCGGCAGCCAAGAAGAGACCCAGTACTTC
-,TRBV3-1,-,TRBJ2-5,CASSQAAGSETQYF,TGTGCCAGCAGCCAAGCTGCAGGGTCAGAGACCCAGTACTTC
-,TRBV27,few,TRBJ1-5,CASSLAGARTEPQHF,TGTGCCAGCAGTTTGGCAGGGGCCAGAACGGAGCCCCAGCATTTT
-,TRBV4-3,-,TRBJ2-2,CASSQDRPGELFF,TGCGCCAGCAGCCAAGACAGGCCCGGGGAGCTGTTTTTT
-,TRBV28,many,TRBJ1-2,CASSQPRENYGYTF,TGTGCCAGCAGCCAGCCGCGGGAAAACTATGGCTACACCTTC